The 20 T cell receptor beta chains below were found in one sample sequenced in a study of shared clonotypes between healthy human individuals. Positively selected for CCR7, the CD45RO-negative cells used as naive CD8 cells excluded terminally differentiated effector memory CD45RA+ cells. The data were produced by immunoSEQ multiplex PCR, yet TCRdb's version contains in-frame clones alone and is incomplete. Among about 2.2 million clones, 80% to 95% were seen once, and the ten largest hold around 1.7%. Input material: naive CD8+ T cells from PBMCs. These receptors originate from a man between 18 and 35 years old in good health. Some clones in this sample may be carry-over from other donors' samples.

The rearrangement joins TRBV28 to TRBJ2-1; either TRBD1 or TRBD2 may supply D (5 bases each). Trimming stripped 6 bases from V and 9 bases from J, with 18 bases between. The CDR3 runs to 14 residues. The germline CDR1 and CDR2 sequences are MDHEN and SYDVKM. DNA of the CDR3: TGTGCCAGCAGATCGCCCGGGACCCCGGGTGAGCAGTTCTTC. Encoded protein: CASRSPGTPGEQFF.

This chain links TRBV27 with TRBJ2-3, with D possibly being TRBD2 (6 bases). Germline loops: CDR1 MNHEY, CDR2 SMNVEV (reference sequence). Trimming shortened V by 2 bases and J by 4 bases, and 22 bases separated the two germline ends. The CDR3 runs to 18 residues. The CDR3 sequence: CASSLRFNSGSGSDTQYF. The CDR3 DNA follows: TGTGCCAGCAGTTTACGGTTCAACTCCGGGAGCGGCTCAGATACGCAGTATTTT.

The rearrangement joins TRBV19 to TRBJ2-1; TRBD2 agrees at 12 bases. The ends lost 6 bases at V and 6 bases at J; junction bases unmatched: 6. The CDR3 length is 15 residues. In germline, CDR1 is LNHDA, CDR2 SQIVND (reference sequence). The DNA of the CDR3 is TGTGCCAGTAGCAGACTAGCGGGAGTCCCCAATGAGCAGTTCTTC. Translation: CASSRLAGVPNEQFF.

The chain recombines TRBV28 with TRBJ2-1; D uncertain. The V gene's germline CDR1 is MDHEN and CDR2 SYDVKM. The CDR3 is 16 residues long. V dropped 2 bases and J dropped 0 bases, with 11 bases sitting between them. The CDR3 sequence is CASSLAWYSSYNEQFF. For the CDR3, the DNA is TGTGCCAGCAGTTTAGCCTGGTACAGCTCCTACAATGAGCAGTTCTTC.

The chain has TRBV29-1 and TRBJ2-7; D is ambiguous. Trimming pared 7 bases from V and 3 bases from J, leaving 10 bases between. CDR1 is SQVTM and CDR2 is ANQGSEA in the germline V gene. The CDR3 loop spans 11 amino acids. DNA of the CDR3: TGCAGCGGCGTGGTTGGCTACGAGCAGTACTTC. Protein product: CSGVVGYEQYF.

The rearrangement joins TRBV2 to TRBJ1-5; D not resolved. V was shortened by 6 bases and J by 7 bases, with 13 bases between the two germline ends. CDR1 is SNHLY, CDR2 FYNNEI, per germline. CDR3 size: 13 residues. The CDR3 loop reads CASSATPYQPQHF. CDR3 DNA: TGTGCCAGCAGCGCAACCCCTTACCAGCCCCAGCATTTT.

This clone occurred once. The rearrangement uses TRBV11-2 and TRBJ2-5; perhaps D is TRBD1 or TRBD2 (5 bases each). CDR3 size: 13 residues. The ends were cut back, 6 bases at V and 1 base at J, with 9 bases in the middle. CDR1 and CDR2 (germline): SGHAT, FQNNGV. This chain's CDR3 is CASSWDPQETQYF. The CDR3 nucleotides read TGTGCCAGCAGTTGGGACCCCCAAGAGACCCAGTACTTC.

V usage is TRBV27 and J usage is TRBJ2-7; D perhaps matches TRBD2 (7 bases). Trimming cost V 5 bases and J 4 bases, with 21 bases left between them. Germline lookup yields CDR1 MNHEY and CDR2 SMNVEV (reference sequence). The CDR3 has 16 amino acids. The DNA for the CDR3 is TGTGCCAGCAGTCCCAAGGGGGGTAGCGGGCATTACGAGCAGTACTTC. This translates into CASSPKGGSGHYEQYF.

This chain connects TRBV7-6 to TRBJ1-3, with TRBD1 matching over 7 bases. J was trimmed by 0 bases and V by 5 bases; bases with no gene match: 4. This CDR3 comprises 15 residues. Germline V CDR1 and CDR2: SGHVS, FNYEAQ. This CDR3 is CASSGDRYSGNTIYF. In DNA, the CDR3 is TGTGCCAGCAGCGGGGACAGATACTCTGGAAACACCATATATTTT.

The chain combines TRBV27 with TRBJ2-1; D not certain. The germline V gene encodes CDR1 MNHEY and CDR2 SMNVEV (reference sequence). The CDR3 has 16 amino acids. V lost 4 bases and J lost 0, with 13 bases in between. Written as DNA, the CDR3 is TGTGCCAGCAGTTCCCGTTGGGTTAGCTCCTACAATGAGCAGTTCTTC. Its protein is CASSSRWVSSYNEQFF.

J is TRBJ2-7 and V is TRBV6-5; D is unclear. The V end lost 10 bases, the J end lost 3 bases, and 13 bases lay between the germline ends. The germline V gene encodes CDR1 MNHEY and CDR2 SVGAGI. The CDR3 covers 12 residues. The CDR3 is CATGGGRYEQYF. Written as DNA, the CDR3 is TGTGCCACGGGCGGCGGTCGCTACGAGCAGTACTTC.

The chain has TRBV7-2 and TRBJ1-1; 7 bases line up with TRBD1. V was pared by 2 bases and J by 3 bases, with 9 bases of the junction left unmatched. The CDR3 consists of 16 residues. Germline V gene sequence: CDR1 SGHTA, CDR2 FQGNSA. CDR3 loop: CASSLLQGVFYTEAFF. CDR3 sequence (DNA): TGTGCCAGCAGCTTACTTCAGGGGGTGTTTTACACTGAAGCTTTCTTT.

The rearrangement joins TRBV7-9 to TRBJ1-5; a weak D match, TRBD1 (6 bases). Germline CDR1 SEHNR, CDR2 FQNEAQ (reference sequence). The CDR3 loop spans 13 amino acids. V shed 5 bases and J shed 3 bases, with 8 bases lying between them. CDR3 protein: CASSRGPNQPQHF. The CDR3 DNA reads TGTGCCAGCAGCCGGGGGCCCAATCAGCCCCAGCATTTT.

This clone was seen a single time. V gene TRBV7-9 combines with J gene TRBJ2-5; D unresolved. Germline V CDR1 and CDR2: SEHNR, FQNEAQ (reference sequence). CDR3 length equals 12 residues. V was cut by 5 bases and J by 4 bases, with 8 bases left in between. CDR3 nucleotides: TGTGCCAGCAGCCCAGCCCGAGAGACCCAGTACTTC. This codes for CASSPARETQYF.

The rearrangement joins TRBV5-6 to TRBJ1-1; D gene uncertain. Germline V gene data show CDR1 as SGHDT and CDR2 as YYEEEE. The CDR3 covers 16 residues. Trimming took off 0 bases at V and 0 bases at J, with 12 bases between the two ends. The CDR3 sequence is CASSLVLAPLNTEAFF. The CDR3 nucleotides read TGTGCCAGCAGCTTGGTCCTGGCACCGTTGAACACTGAAGCTTTCTTT.

J is TRBJ2-5 and V is TRBV6-5; D call uncertain. Per the germline V gene, CDR1 is MNHEY and CDR2 is SVGAGI. This CDR3 has 15 amino acids. Trimming pared 1 base from V and 1 base from J, leaving 10 bases between. DNA of the CDR3: TGTGCCAGCAGTTACTTCCCCAGGAGCCAAGAGACCCAGTACTTC. Its translation is CASSYFPRSQETQYF.

This sequence joins TRBV28 and TRBJ2-1; 10 bases map to TRBD2. In germline, CDR1 is MDHEN, CDR2 SYDVKM. There are 15 residues in the CDR3. V lost 7 bases, J lost 9 bases, and 12 bases stayed unmatched. CDR3 DNA: TGTGCCAGCACCCCATTGAGCGGGAGGGGGCGTGAGCAGTTCTTC. As protein: CASTPLSGRGREQFF. Using reference TRBV28 and TRBJ2-1 for the parts outside the CDR3, the full variable domain is DVKVTQSSRYLVKRTGEKVFLECVQDMDHENMFWYRQDPGLGLRLIYFSYDVKMKEKGDIPEGYSVSREKKERFSLILESASTNQTSMYLCASTPLSGRGREQFFGPGTRLTVL.

This clone appeared a few times. The V gene is TRBV13, the J gene TRBJ1-1; D perhaps matches TRBD1 (6 bases). Germline CDR1 PRHDT, CDR2 FYEKMQ (reference sequence). This CDR3 spans 12 amino acids. V lost 5 bases to trimming and J lost 5 bases, with 9 bases between them. For the CDR3, the DNA is TGTGCCAGCAGCGGTGGACAGACTGAAGCTTTCTTT. Its protein is CASSGGQTEAFF.

Regarding this clone: Additional DNA sequences in this sample encode the identical CDR3. This rearrangement joins TRBV11-2 to TRBJ1-1; D ambiguous. V was cut by 1 base and J by 0 bases, with 3 bases left in between. The germline gives CDR1 SGHAT, CDR2 FQNNGV. The CDR3 loop spans 13 amino acids. The CDR3: CASSLALNTEAFF. CDR3 DNA: TGTGCCAGCAGCTTAGCATTGAACACTGAAGCTTTCTTT.

Remarks on this clone: Other nucleotide sequences from this sample produce the same CDR3. The rearrangement links TRBV5-1 to TRBJ2-2; D remains unclear. Trimming left V 5 bases short and J 1 base short, with 6 bases between. The CDR3 extends over 13 amino acids. Looked up from germline, CDR1 is SGHRS and CDR2 is YFSETQ. CDR3 in amino acids: CASRAENTGELFF. The CDR3 nucleotides read TGCGCCAGCAGAGCAGAGAACACCGGGGAGCTGTTTTTT. The whole variable domain, remainder taken from reference TRBV5-1 and TRBJ2-2, is KAGVTQTPRYLIKTRGQQVTLSCSPISGHRSVSWYQQTPGQGLQFLFEYFSETQRNKGNFPGRFSGRQFSNSRSEMNVSTLELGDSALYLCASRAENTGELFFGEGSRLTVL.